One TCR beta chain is described in this entry. The CDR3 is 13 amino acids. This sample was taken from a study of T cell clusters in autoimmune cytopenias. TRB was amplified from approximately 250 ng of peripheral blood genomic DNA per sample. One tube held mixed TRB-A and TRB-B primer pools for touch-down PCR. TCRdb re-called the multiplex PCR reads and catalogs CDR3 proteins one per entry, DNA excluded. Its listing shows roughly 10,000 distinct CDR3 sequences. These records were also assigned to another study, of T cell repertoires in aging, cancer and after chemotherapy.

The chain joins TRBV12-3 or TRBV12-4 to TRBJ1-1. The material sequenced was peripheral blood. The origin of this receptor is a human donor in good health. CDR3 loop: CASSFILPKKAFF.